This T cell receptor (beta chain) was found in a study of shared clonotypes between healthy human individuals. General study results and limits: Clonotype sharing levels among donors were expected to vary with sequencing depth.

As concerns this clone: The antigen remains undetermined.

Generated by immunoSEQ multiplex PCR, the TCRdb table keeps only in-frame clones and is missing some. The sample records fewer than 3 million clones, around 92% being singletons. Germline CDR1 is SQVTM and CDR2 is ANQGSEA. This CDR3 is built from 13 residues. V trimming: 8 bases; J trimming: 5 bases; junction bases outside the gene matches: 9. The sequencing sample was made of naive CD4+ T cells from PBMCs. The subset is: CD45RA+ positively selected. This chain connects TRBV29-1 to TRBJ2-3; the match to TRBD2 covers 8 bases. The TCR was taken from a man aged 18 to 29 in good health. Some clones in this sample may be carry-over from other donors' samples. In nucleotides, the CDR3 is TGCAGCTCTTTAGGACTAGCAGGAGATACGCAGTATTTT. It yields the protein CSSLGLAGDTQYF.